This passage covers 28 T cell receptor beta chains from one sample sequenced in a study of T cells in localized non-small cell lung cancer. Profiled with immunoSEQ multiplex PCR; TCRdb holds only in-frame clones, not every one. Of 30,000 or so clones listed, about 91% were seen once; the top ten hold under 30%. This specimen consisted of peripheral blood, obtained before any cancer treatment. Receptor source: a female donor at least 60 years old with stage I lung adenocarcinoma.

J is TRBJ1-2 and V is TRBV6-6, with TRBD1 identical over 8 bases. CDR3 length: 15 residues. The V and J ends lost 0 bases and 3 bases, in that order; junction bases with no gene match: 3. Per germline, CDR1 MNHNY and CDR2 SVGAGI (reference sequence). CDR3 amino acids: CASSYSTGAHYGYTF. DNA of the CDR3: TGTGCCAGCAGTTACTCGACAGGGGCGCACTATGGCTACACCTTC.

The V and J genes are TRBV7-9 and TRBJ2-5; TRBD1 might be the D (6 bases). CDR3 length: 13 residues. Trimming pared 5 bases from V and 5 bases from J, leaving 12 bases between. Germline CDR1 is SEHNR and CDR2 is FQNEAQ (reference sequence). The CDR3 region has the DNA TGTGCCAGCAGCAGGGGGATAGGGGAGACCCAGTACTTC. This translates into CASSRGIGETQYF.

The CDR3 nucleotides are TGTGCCAGCAGCCAAGAGACGCTTTGGGGGACAATGAGCAGTGGCAATGAGCAGTTCTTC. Translation: CASSQETLWGTMSSGNEQFF. This chain connects TRBV14 to TRBJ2-1; TRBD1 might be the D (6 bases). Germline V lookup: CDR1 SGHDN, CDR2 FVKESK. V lost 0 bases and J lost 6, with 27 bases in between. The CDR3 is 20 residues long.

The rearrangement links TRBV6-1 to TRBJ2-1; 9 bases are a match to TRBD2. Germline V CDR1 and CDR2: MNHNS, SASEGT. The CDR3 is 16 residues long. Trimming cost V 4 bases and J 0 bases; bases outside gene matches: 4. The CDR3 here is CASSALAGNSYNEQFF. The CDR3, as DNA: TGTGCCAGCAGTGCCCTAGCGGGGAACTCCTACAATGAGCAGTTCTTC.

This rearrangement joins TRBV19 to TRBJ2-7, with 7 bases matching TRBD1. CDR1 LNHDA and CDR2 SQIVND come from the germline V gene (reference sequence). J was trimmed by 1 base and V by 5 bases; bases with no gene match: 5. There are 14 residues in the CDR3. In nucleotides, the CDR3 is TGTGCCAGTAGTTCGACAGGGAGTTCCTACGAGCAGTACTTC. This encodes CASSSTGSSYEQYF. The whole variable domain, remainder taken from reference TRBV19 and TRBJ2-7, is DGGITQSPKYLFRKEGQNVTLSCEQNLNHDAMYWYRQDPGQGLRLIYYSQIVNDFQKGDIAEGYSVSREKKESFPLTVTSAQKNPTAFYLCASSSTGSSYEQYFGPGTRLTVT.

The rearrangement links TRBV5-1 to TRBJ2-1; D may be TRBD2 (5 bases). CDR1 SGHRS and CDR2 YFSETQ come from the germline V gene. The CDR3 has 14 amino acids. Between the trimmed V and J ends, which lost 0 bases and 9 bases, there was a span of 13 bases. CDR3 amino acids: CASSLDSGAGEQFF. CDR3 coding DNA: TGCGCCAGCAGCTTGGACTCAGGCGCGGGTGAGCAGTTCTTC.

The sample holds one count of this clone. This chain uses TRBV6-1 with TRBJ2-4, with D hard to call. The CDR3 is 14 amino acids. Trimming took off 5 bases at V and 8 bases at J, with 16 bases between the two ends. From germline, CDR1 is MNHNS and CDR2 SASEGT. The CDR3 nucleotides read TGTGCCAGCAGTCGGCGATGGCTTCTAGACATTCAGTACTTC. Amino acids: CASSRRWLLDIQYF.

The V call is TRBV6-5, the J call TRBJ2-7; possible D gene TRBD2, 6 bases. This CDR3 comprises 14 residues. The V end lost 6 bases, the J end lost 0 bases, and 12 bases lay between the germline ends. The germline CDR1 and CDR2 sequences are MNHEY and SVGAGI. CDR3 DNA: TGTGCCAGCAGGAGGGGACTGGACTCCTACGAGCAGTACTTC. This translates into CASRRGLDSYEQYF.

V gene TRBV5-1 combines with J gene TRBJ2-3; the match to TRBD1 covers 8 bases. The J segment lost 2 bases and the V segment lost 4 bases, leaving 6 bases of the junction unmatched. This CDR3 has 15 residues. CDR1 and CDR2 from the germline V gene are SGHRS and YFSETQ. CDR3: CASSIRTGFTDTQYF. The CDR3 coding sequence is TGCGCCAGCAGCATAAGGACAGGGTTCACAGATACGCAGTATTTT. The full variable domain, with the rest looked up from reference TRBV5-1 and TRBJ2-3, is KAGVTQTPRYLIKTRGQQVTLSCSPISGHRSVSWYQQTPGQGLQFLFEYFSETQRNKGNFPGRFSGRQFSNSRSEMNVSTLELGDSALYLCASSIRTGFTDTQYFGPGTRLTVL.

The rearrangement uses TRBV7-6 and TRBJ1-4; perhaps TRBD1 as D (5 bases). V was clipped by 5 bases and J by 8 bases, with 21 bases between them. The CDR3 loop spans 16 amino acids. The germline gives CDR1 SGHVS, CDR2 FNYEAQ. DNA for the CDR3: TGTGCCAGCAGCCCCAATCCCAGGGTTTCCCCGGAAAAACTGTTTTTT. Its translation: CASSPNPRVSPEKLFF.

Here the CDR3 reads CASSYFYGTDTDTQYF. In DNA form, the CDR3 reads TGTGCCAGCAGTTACTTCTACGGCACCGACACAGATACGCAGTATTTT. The chain combines TRBV6-6 with TRBJ2-3; no firm D call. The CDR3 length is 16 residues. The V end lost 1 base, the J end lost 2 bases, and 13 bases lay between the germline ends. CDR1 is MNHNY and CDR2 is SVGAGI in the germline V gene (reference sequence).

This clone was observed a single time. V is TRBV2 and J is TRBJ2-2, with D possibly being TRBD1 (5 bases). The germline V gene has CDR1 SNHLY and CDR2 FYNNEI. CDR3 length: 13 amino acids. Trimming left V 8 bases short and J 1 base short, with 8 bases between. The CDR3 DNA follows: TGTGCCAGCCAGACAGAGAACACCGGGGAGCTGTTTTTT. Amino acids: CASQTENTGELFF.

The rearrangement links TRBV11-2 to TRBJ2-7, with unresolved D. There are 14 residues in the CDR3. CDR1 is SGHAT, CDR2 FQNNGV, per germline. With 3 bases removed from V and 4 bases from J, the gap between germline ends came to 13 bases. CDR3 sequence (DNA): TGTGCCAGCAGCTTGCAGAATATTCCTTACGAGCAGTACTTC. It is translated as CASSLQNIPYEQYF.

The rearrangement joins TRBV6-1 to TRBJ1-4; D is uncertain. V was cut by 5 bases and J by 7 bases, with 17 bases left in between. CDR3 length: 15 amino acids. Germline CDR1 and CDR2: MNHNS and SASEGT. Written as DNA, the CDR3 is TGTGCCAGCAGTAGTCGGGATTTAGGATCTGAAAAACTGTTTTTT. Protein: CASSSRDLGSEKLFF.

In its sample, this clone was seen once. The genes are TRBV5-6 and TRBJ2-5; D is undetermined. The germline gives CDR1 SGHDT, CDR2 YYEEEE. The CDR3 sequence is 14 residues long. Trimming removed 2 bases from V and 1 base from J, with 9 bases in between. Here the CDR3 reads CASSFPNSQETQYF. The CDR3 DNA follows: TGTGCCAGCAGCTTCCCGAACAGCCAAGAGACCCAGTACTTC.

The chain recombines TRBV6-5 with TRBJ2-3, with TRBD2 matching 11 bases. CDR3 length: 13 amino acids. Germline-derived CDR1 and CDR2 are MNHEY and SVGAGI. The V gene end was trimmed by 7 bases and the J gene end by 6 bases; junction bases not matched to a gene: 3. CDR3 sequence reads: CASTVAGGDTQYF. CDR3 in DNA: TGTGCCAGCACCGTAGCGGGAGGGGATACGCAGTATTTT.

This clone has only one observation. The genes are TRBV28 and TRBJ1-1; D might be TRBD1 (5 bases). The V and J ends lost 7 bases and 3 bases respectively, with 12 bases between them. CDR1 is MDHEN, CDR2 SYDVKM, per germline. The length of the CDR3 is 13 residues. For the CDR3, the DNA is TGTGCCAGCACCTCAGCGGGGGACACTGAAGCTTTCTTT. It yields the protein CASTSAGDTEAFF.

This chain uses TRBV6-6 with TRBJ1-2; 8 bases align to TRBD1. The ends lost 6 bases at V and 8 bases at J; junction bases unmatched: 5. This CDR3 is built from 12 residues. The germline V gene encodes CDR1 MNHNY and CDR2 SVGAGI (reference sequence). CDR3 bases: TGTGCCAGCAGCCCGACAGGGGAAGGCTACACCTTC. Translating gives CASSPTGEGYTF.

The CDR3 region is CASSSTGGLDYTF. CDR3 bases: TGTGCCAGCAGTTCCACAGGGGGCTTAGACTACACCTTC. The genes are TRBV6-4 and TRBJ1-2; TRBD1 agrees at 9 bases. The CDR3 is 13 residues long. The J segment lost 10 bases and the V segment lost 5 bases, leaving 8 bases of the junction unmatched. Germline V gives CDR1 MRHNA, CDR2 SNTAGT.

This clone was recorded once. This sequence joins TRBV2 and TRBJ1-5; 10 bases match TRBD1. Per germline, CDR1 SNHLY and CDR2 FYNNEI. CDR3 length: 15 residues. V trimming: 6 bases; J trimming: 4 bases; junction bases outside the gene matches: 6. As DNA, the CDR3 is TGTGCCAGCAGCCGGGACAGGGGATCTAATCAGCCCCAGCATTTT. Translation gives CASSRDRGSNQPQHF.

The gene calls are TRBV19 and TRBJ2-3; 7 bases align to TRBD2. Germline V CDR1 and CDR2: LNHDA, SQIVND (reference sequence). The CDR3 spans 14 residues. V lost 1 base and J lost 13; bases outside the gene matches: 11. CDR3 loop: CASSIAVGRERKYF. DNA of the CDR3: TGTGCCAGTAGTATAGCGGTCGGGCGGGAGAGGAAGTATTTT.

CDR3 sequence: CASSPKGDFGSEKLFF. CDR3 nucleotides: TGTGCCAGCAGCCCGAAAGGCGACTTCGGGAGTGAAAAACTGTTTTTT. This sequence joins TRBV14 and TRBJ1-4, with no clear D. The germline CDR1 and CDR2 sequences are SGHDN and FVKESK. This CDR3 contains 16 residues. V was clipped by 4 bases and J by 7 bases, with 19 bases between them.

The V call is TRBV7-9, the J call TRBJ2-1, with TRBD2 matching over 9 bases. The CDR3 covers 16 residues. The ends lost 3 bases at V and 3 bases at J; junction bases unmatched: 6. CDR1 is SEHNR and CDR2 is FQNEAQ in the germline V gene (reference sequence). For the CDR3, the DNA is TGTGCCAGCAGCTTTAAGCTAGCGGGGTTCTACAATGAGCAGTTCTTC. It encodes CASSFKLAGFYNEQFF.

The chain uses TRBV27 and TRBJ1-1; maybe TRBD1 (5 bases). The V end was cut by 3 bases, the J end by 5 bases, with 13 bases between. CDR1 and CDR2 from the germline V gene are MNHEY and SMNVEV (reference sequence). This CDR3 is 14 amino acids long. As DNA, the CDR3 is TGTGCCAGCAGTTTTAACAGGTTAGCTACTGAAGCTTTCTTT. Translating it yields CASSFNRLATEAFF.

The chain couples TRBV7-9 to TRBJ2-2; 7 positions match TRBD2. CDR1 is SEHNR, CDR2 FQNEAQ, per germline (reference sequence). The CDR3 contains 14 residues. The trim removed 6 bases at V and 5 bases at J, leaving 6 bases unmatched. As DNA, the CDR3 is TGTGCCAGCAGACTGCTGGGGGGGACCGGGGAGCTGTTTTTT. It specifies CASRLLGGTGELFF.

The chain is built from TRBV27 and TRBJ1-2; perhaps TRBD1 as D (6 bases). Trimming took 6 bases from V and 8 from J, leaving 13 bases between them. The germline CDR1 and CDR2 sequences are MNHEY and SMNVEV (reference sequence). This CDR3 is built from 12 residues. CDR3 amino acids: CASRTDRWGYTF. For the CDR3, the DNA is TGTGCCAGCAGGACTGACAGGTGGGGCTACACCTTC.

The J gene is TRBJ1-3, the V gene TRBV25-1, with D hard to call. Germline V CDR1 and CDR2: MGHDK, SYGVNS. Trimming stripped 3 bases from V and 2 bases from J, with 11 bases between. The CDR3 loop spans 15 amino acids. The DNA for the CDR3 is TGTGCCAGCAGTGAGGCCCGATGGACTGGAAACACCATATATTTT. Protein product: CASSEARWTGNTIYF.

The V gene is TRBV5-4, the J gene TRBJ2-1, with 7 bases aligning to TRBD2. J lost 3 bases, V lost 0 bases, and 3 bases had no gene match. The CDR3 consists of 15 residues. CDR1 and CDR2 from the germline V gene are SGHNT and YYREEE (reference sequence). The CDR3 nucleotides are TGTGCCAGCAGCTTGGCGGGGGGAATCTACAATGAGCAGTTCTTC. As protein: CASSLAGGIYNEQFF.